This entry is about one T cell receptor (beta chain). The sample comes from a study of blood T cell repertoires in COVID-19. The overall study: The cDNA or gDNA used as material had been derived from T cells, B-cell-depleted T cells, or PBMCs.

The CDR3 is made up of 15 amino acids. The V end lost 5 bases, the J end lost 0 bases, and 8 bases lay between the germline ends. Germline V gene sequence: CDR1 MNHEY, CDR2 SVGEGT. Sequencing was performed with immunoSEQ multiplex PCR; in TCRdb, only in-frame clones are kept and a portion is missing. The data hold more than 85,000 clones, with roughly 79% observed a single time. The V and J genes are TRBV6-2 or TRBV6-3 and TRBJ1-6, with unresolved D. Sample: peripheral blood. The clonotype comes from a woman in her 70s with acute or convalescent COVID-19. Here the CDR3 DNA reads TGTGCCAGCAGTAGGAGGAGCTCCTATAATTCACCCCTCCACTTT. Protein sequence: CASSRRSSYNSPLHF.